This TCR beta chain was obtained from a study of human T cells and chemical hapten exposure. The length of the CDR3 is 14 residues. The V segment lost 2 bases and the J segment 5 bases; nucleotides outside the gene matches: 2. Looked up from germline, CDR1 is MNHEY and CDR2 is SVGAGI. TCRdb fed the 5' RACE reads into MiXCR, producing one record per CDR3 protein. The profile shows approximately 81,000 distinct CDR3 sequences, roughly 8% of them singletons. A few counts support this clonotype. Total RNA was extracted from unfractionated whole blood. The chain is built from TRBV6-5 and TRBJ2-2, with TRBD1 matching over 7 bases. The clonotype originates from a male donor in good health. The CDR3 DNA sequence: TGTGCCAGCAGTTACGGGACAGAGACCGGGGAGCTGTTTTTT. This codes for CASSYGTETGELFF.